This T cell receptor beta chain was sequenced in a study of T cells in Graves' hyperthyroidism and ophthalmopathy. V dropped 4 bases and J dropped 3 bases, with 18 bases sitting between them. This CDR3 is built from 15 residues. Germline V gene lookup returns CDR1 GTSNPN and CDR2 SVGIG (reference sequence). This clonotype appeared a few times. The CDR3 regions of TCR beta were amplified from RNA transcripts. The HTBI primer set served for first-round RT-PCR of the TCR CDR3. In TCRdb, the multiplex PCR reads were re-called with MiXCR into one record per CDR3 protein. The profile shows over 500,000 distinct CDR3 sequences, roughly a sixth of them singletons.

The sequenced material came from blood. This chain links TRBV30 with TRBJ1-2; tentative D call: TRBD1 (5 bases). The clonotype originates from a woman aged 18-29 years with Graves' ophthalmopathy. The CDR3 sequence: CAWKGGARSYYGYTF. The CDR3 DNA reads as TGTGCCTGGAAGGGAGGGGCGCGGAGCTACTATGGCTACACCTTC.